These T cell receptor beta chains were read from a single sample in a study of blood T cell repertoires in COVID-19. Method: immunoSEQ multiplex PCR; TCRdb's copy keeps in-frame clones and lacks some. The sample contains 180,000 or so clones, approximately 85% of which appear only once. The sample consisted of peripheral blood. These receptors were obtained from a man aged 55 to 69 who had recovered from COVID-19. Both conserved end residues are part of each CDR3. D genes are given only for firm matches. Where a row states a size, it is once, few, many or the class of an expanded clone; other rows omit it.

d_gene	j_gene	v_gene	len	abundance	CDR3nt	CDR3aa
.	TRBJ2-1	TRBV11-3	14	.	TGTGCCAGCAGCCCCTCGACACCTTACAATGAGCAGTTCTTC	CASSPSTPYNEQFF
TRBD1	TRBJ2-6	TRBV13	18	.	TGTGCCAGCAGCTTAGGCCCGGGACAGCACTCTGGGGCCAACGTCCTGACTTTC	CASSLGPGQHSGANVLTF
.	TRBJ1-2	TRBV9	15	.	TGTGCCAGCAGCGTAGAAAGGGTGGGGAGAAATGGCTACACCTTC	CASSVERVGRNGYTF
TRBD1	TRBJ2-5	TRBV4-2	16	.	TGTGCCAGCAGCCAGGCCGTGACAGGGGACCAAGAGACCCAGTACTTC	CASSQAVTGDQETQYF
TRBD1	TRBJ1-3	TRBV6-2/TRBV6-3	14	.	TGTGCCAGCAGCCAACCGGGACAGAGAAACACCATATATTTT	CASSQPGQRNTIYF
.	TRBJ2-2	TRBV21-1	17	few	TGTGCCAGCAGCTCCTCCGCGGGACAGGGCGGCACCGGGGAGCTGTTTTTT	CASSSSAGQGGTGELFF
TRBD2	TRBJ2-1	TRBV5-6	16	.	TGTGCCAGCAGCCCCGTTTTGAGCGGGGGGGATAATGAGCAGTTCTTC	CASSPVLSGGDNEQFF
TRBD2	TRBJ2-5	TRBV7-7	16	.	TGTGCTAGCAGCTTACAATACAGCGGGGGCCAAGAGACCCAGTACTTC	CASSLQYSGGQETQYF
.	TRBJ2-7	TRBV4-2	14	.	TGTGCCAGCAGCCAAGGGTCGGGATCCTACGAGCAGTACTTC	CASSQGSGSYEQYF
.	TRBJ1-1	TRBV18	12	.	TGTGCCAGCTCACGGGCAGGGCCTGAAGCTTTCTTT	CASSRAGPEAFF
TRBD1	TRBJ1-2	TRBV10-3	15	.	TGTGCCATCAGTGACTCGACAGGGAGGCTTTGGGGCTACACCTTC	CAISDSTGRLWGYTF
.	TRBJ2-2	TRBV7-3	14	.	TGTGCCAGCAGCGTAAGCGCGGACACCGGGGAGCTGTTTTTT	CASSVSADTGELFF
.	TRBJ2-3	TRBV29-1	12	.	TGCAGCGTTGATGTAGTCACAGATACGCAGTATTTT	CSVDVVTDTQYF
TRBD1	TRBJ1-1	TRBV5-1	13	.	TGCGCCAGCAGTTCCGGGACAGGGGGCCCGGCTTTCTTT	CASSSGTGGPAFF
TRBD1	TRBJ1-2	TRBV19	13	.	TGTGCCAGTAGGCCGTCAGGGACAGATGGCTACACCTTC	CASRPSGTDGYTF
TRBD1	TRBJ1-5	TRBV29-1	13	.	TGCAGCGTTAAAGGACAGGCGGATCAGCCCCAGCATTTT	CSVKGQADQPQHF
TRBD2	TRBJ2-3	TRBV9	18	.	TGTGCCAGCAGCGTAGGCGGGGGGGCTTTCGCTAGCACAGATACGCAGTATTTT	CASSVGGGAFASTDTQYF
.	TRBJ1-1	TRBV19	16	.	TGTGCCAGCTCAGCAGTCCGGGGGACCATGAACACTGAAGCTTTCTTT	CASSAVRGTMNTEAFF
.	TRBJ1-3	TRBV6-5	15	.	TGTGCCAGCACCAGGGATAGTACCTCTGGAAACACCATATATTTT	CASTRDSTSGNTIYF
TRBD1	TRBJ1-5	TRBV19	14	.	TGTGCCAGTAGTCACACAGGGGGCGGTCAGCCCCAGCATTTT	CASSHTGGGQPQHF
.	TRBJ1-5	TRBV19	12	.	TGTGCCAGTAGTAGAGAGACGGGACCCCAGCATTTT	CASSRETGPQHF
.	TRBJ1-2	TRBV12-3/TRBV12-4	12	.	TGTGCCAGCGGCGACAGGAATTATGGCTACACCTTC	CASGDRNYGYTF
TRBD1	TRBJ1-4	TRBV23-1	16	.	TGCGCCAGCAGCCAGGGACAGGGGGCACTTGAGGAAAAACTGTTTTTT	CASSQGQGALEEKLFF
TRBD1	TRBJ1-1	TRBV19	16	.	TGTGCCAGTAGTATCCTGGGAAGGGGGCGGTTGGCTGAAGCTTTCTTT	CASSILGRGRLAEAFF
.	TRBJ1-3	TRBV30	15	.	TGTGCCTGGAGTGTTGTTGGGGGGTTAGGAAACACCATATATTTT	CAWSVVGGLGNTIYF
.	TRBJ2-7	TRBV27	14	few	TGTGCCAGCAGTCGCCGGGACACCTCCTACGAGCAGTACTTC	CASSRRDTSYEQYF
.	TRBJ1-5	TRBV10-3	14	.	TGTGCCATCAGTGACCGTCAGGAAGATCAGCCCCAGCATTTT	CAISDRQEDQPQHF
.	TRBJ1-2	TRBV19	19	.	TGTGCCAGTAGTATTTACGTGAAAAGGAAAGACAGTTCAAACTATGGCTACACCTTC	CASSIYVKRKDSSNYGYTF
TRBD1	TRBJ2-3	TRBV10-3	16	.	TGTGCCATCAGTGACCCGGGACAGGGAAGCACAGATACGCAGTATTTT	CAISDPGQGSTDTQYF
.	TRBJ1-6	TRBV6-4	13	.	TGTGCCAGCAGTGACTCGAACAGGGCACCCCTCCACTTT	CASSDSNRAPLHF
TRBD1	TRBJ1-1	TRBV2	13	few	TGTGCCAGCAGACCGGGACAGGGGGCTTCGGCTTTCTTT	CASRPGQGASAFF
TRBD2	TRBJ2-7	TRBV25-1	16	.	TGTGCCAGCAGTGATCTCGGGGGGGGTCGGTCCTACGAGCAGTACTTC	CASSDLGGGRSYEQYF
TRBD1	TRBJ1-1	TRBV2	14	.	TGTGCCAGCAGTATCCGGGACAGGGGACCTGAAGCTTTCTTT	CASSIRDRGPEAFF
TRBD2	TRBJ2-5	TRBV7-9	14	.	TGTGCCAGCAGCCTGACTAGCGGGGAGGAGACCCAGTACTTC	CASSLTSGEETQYF
TRBD1	TRBJ1-3	TRBV27	13	.	TGTGCCAGCAGTATGACAGGGACGAACACCATATATTTT	CASSMTGTNTIYF
.	TRBJ2-5	TRBV6-5	14	many	TGTGCCAGCCTCCCCGGGGGGCCAGGGGAGACCCAGTACTTC	CASLPGGPGETQYF
.	TRBJ1-2	TRBV4-3	15	.	TGCGCCAGCAGCCAAAGCCGGGGGGGGAGCTATGGCTACACCTTC	CASSQSRGGSYGYTF
.	TRBJ1-1	TRBV6-2/TRBV6-3	14	few	TGTGCCAGCAGTTACTCCGGGGGTGACACTGAAGCTTTCTTT	CASSYSGGDTEAFF
.	TRBJ1-1	TRBV5-1	15	.	TGCGCCAGCAGCTTGGGTCAGGGTGTCGGCACTGAAGCTTTCTTT	CASSLGQGVGTEAFF
TRBD1	TRBJ2-4	TRBV19	18	.	TGTGCCAGTCGCCCCAGGACAGGGTCATTGATTCCCAAAAACATTCAGTACTTC	CASRPRTGSLIPKNIQYF
TRBD1	TRBJ2-5	TRBV19	15	.	TGTGCCAGTAGTGCCCGGACAGGGCTCCAAGAGACCCAGTACTTC	CASSARTGLQETQYF
TRBD1	TRBJ1-3	TRBV2	12	few	TGTGCCAGCAGCCTACAGGGGCACACCATATATTTT	CASSLQGHTIYF
TRBD1	TRBJ2-7	TRBV30	14	.	TGTGCCTGGAGTACCGGGACAGGGAATGTCGAGCAGTACTTC	CAWSTGTGNVEQYF
.	TRBJ1-1	TRBV25-1	15	.	TGTGCCAGCAGTGAACAGGGACACGAGAACACTGAAGCTTTCTTT	CASSEQGHENTEAFF
.	TRBJ1-1	TRBV2	14	.	TGTGCCAGCAGGGGGCTGGTAGTGAACACTGAAGCTTTCTTT	CASRGLVVNTEAFF
TRBD1	TRBJ1-4	TRBV9	16	.	TGTGCCAGCAGCCCCCCGGGACAGGGCGGACATGAAAAACTGTTTTTT	CASSPPGQGGHEKLFF
.	TRBJ2-7	TRBV13	12	once	TGTGCCAGCAGCTTGCGCTCCTACGAGCAGTACTTC	CASSLRSYEQYF
.	TRBJ2-5	TRBV11-2	12	few	TGTGCCAGCAGCTCGTCTGGGGCGACCCAGTACTTC	CASSSSGATQYF
.	TRBJ1-1	TRBV18	15	.	TGTGCCAGCTCACCAAGGCTGGCGAGGTGGACTGAAGCTTTCTTT	CASSPRLARWTEAFF
.	TRBJ2-2	TRBV6-5	12	.	TGTGCCAGCAGTTCGGGGTCCGGGGAGCTGTTTTTT	CASSSGSGELFF
TRBD2	TRBJ2-3	TRBV5-1	16	.	TGCGCCAGCAGCTTGGGCGGGGGACGAAGCACAGATACGCAGTATTTT	CASSLGGGRSTDTQYF
TRBD1	TRBJ2-7	TRBV11-2	15	.	TGTGCCAGCAGCTTATTGGGACAGGGCTCCTACGAGCAGTACTTC	CASSLLGQGSYEQYF
.	TRBJ2-2	TRBV6-5	14	.	TGTGCCAGCAGTTACGGCCTAGCAATCGGGGAGCTGTTTTTT	CASSYGLAIGELFF
TRBD1	TRBJ2-7	TRBV7-2	14	once	TGTGCCAGCAGCTTGGCGGCAGGGGGCGGCGAGCAGTACTTC	CASSLAAGGGEQYF
TRBD2	TRBJ2-1	TRBV7-9	19	once	TGTGCCAGCAGCTTACCCAGGACTAGCGGGGGGGAGGTGCGCAATGAGCAGTTCTTC	CASSLPRTSGGEVRNEQFF
TRBD1	TRBJ2-1	TRBV30	16	.	TGTGCCTGGGGACAGGGTGGGTTAGTTCGTAACAATGAGCAGTTCTTC	CAWGQGGLVRNNEQFF
.	TRBJ2-3	TRBV14	16	many	TGTGCCAGCAGCCCCAGGCGGGGCGGGAGCACAGATACGCAGTATTTT	CASSPRRGGSTDTQYF
TRBD2	TRBJ2-3	TRBV27	16	.	TGTGCCAGCAGTTTGGTTCGGGGCGGGAGGACAGATACGCAGTATTTT	CASSLVRGGRTDTQYF
.	TRBJ2-5	TRBV12-5	12	.	TGTGCTACCCGGACAGGAGGGGAGACCCAGTACTTC	CATRTGGETQYF